A selection of T cell receptor beta chains follows, all from one sample in a study of post-analysis software for immune sequencing data. Each CDR3 protein is one row after TCRdb ran MiXCR on the PCR reads. The sample has over 700,000 distinct CDR3 sequences, approximately 30% seen once. Sequencing was performed on blood. The receptors were sampled from a girl between 5 and 17 years old with multiple sclerosis. The CDR3 runs from the conserved cysteine through the conserved F or W. A D gene is named only where the DNA matches it firmly. Rows may omit the clone size; those that give it use once, few, many or a size class.

>TRBJ2-5|-|-|TRBV7-9
TGTGCCAGCAGCTTAGCGGCCAGGGATGAGACCCAGTACTTC
CASSLAARDETQYF
>TRBJ2-4|-|few|TRBV20-1
TGCAGTGCCCCAGATATGGCCAAAAACATTCAGTACTTC
CSAPDMAKNIQYF
>TRBJ1-5|-|-|TRBV4-3
TGCGCCAGCAGCCAGACCCTTTTCGGCAATCAGCCCCAGCATTTT
CASSQTLFGNQPQHF
>TRBJ2-1|-|many|TRBV29-1
TGCAGCGTTGAAGATTTCGAGCGGGTTTCCTACAATGAGCAGTTCTTC
CSVEDFERVSYNEQFF
>TRBJ2-5|TRBD1|-|TRBV28
TGTGCCAGCAGGTCGGACAGGGTGGCAGAGACCCAGTACTTC
CASRSDRVAETQYF
>TRBJ2-5|-|-|TRBV3-1
TGTGCCAGCAGCCCGGACGGCTACCTGAAGACCCAGTACTTC
CASSPDGYLKTQYF
>TRBJ2-3|TRBD2|few|TRBV20-1
TGCAGTGCCCTTACCCCTAGCGGGAGCACAGATACGCAGTATTTT
CSALTPSGSTDTQYF
>TRBJ2-5|TRBD1|-|TRBV29-1
TGCAGCGTTGAGCCAAGGAGACAGGGTCGAGAGACCCAGTACTTC
CSVEPRRQGRETQYF
>TRBJ1-2|-|-|TRBV7-2
TGTGCCAGCAGCAGAACAGCGTCCAGCACCTTC
CASSRTASSTF
>TRBJ2-3|TRBD1|few|TRBV12-3/TRBV12-4
TGTGCCAGCAGGACAGTCAGGGGGGGGACAGGGAACACAGATACGCAGTATTTT
CASRTVRGGTGNTDTQYF
>TRBJ2-5|TRBD1|-|TRBV5-1
TGCGCCAGCAGCTTTTACAGGGGGGATATACAAGAGACCCAGTACTTC
CASSFYRGDIQETQYF
>TRBJ1-1|-|-|TRBV6-5
TGTGCCAGCACGGTGGCAGGGGCAACTGAAGCTTTCTTT
CASTVAGATEAFF
>TRBJ1-5|-|-|TRBV10-3
TGTGCCATCAGCGAGGGTACCCTCAATCAGCCCCAGCATTTT
CAISEGTLNQPQHF
>TRBJ1-5|TRBD1|few|TRBV9
TGTGCCAGCAGCGCCGCAGGGACAGATAATCAGCCCCAGCATTTT
CASSAAGTDNQPQHF
>TRBJ2-7|-|-|TRBV20-1
TGCAGTGCTAGACTGAGGGCCCAGTACTTC
CSARLRAQYF
>TRBJ2-4|TRBD1|many|TRBV20-1
TGCAGTGCTAGGTCACAGGGGAGAGGGGCCAAAAACATTCAGTACTTC
CSARSQGRGAKNIQYF
>TRBJ2-5|TRBD1|-|TRBV20-1
TGCAGTGCCCGTCGGCCAGGGGGTGGGGAGACCCAGTACTTC
CSARRPGGGETQYF
>TRBJ2-3|TRBD1|few|TRBV28
TGTGCCAGCAGTACCCCCGGCGAGGGACAGGACACAGATACGCAGTATTTT
CASSTPGEGQDTDTQYF
>TRBJ2-7|-|once|TRBV10-3
TGTGCCATCAGTGAGACGGGCGGACTCTACTTC
CAISETGGLYF
>TRBJ2-5|TRBD2|-|TRBV5-8
TGTGCCAGCAGGGCTAGCGGACTGAGCCAGTACTTC
CASRASGLSQYF
>TRBJ1-2|TRBD1|once|TRBV5-1
TGCGCCAGCAGCCCCGTGGACAGGGTTTATGGCTACACCTTC
CASSPVDRVYGYTF
>TRBJ2-1|-|once|TRBV4-3
TGCGCCAGCAGCCAAATCAGGGAGAATGAGCAGTTCTTC
CASSQIRENEQFF
>TRBJ1-1|-|-|TRBV18
TGTGCCAGCTCACCACTACTAGACTACACTGAAGCTTTCTTT
CASSPLLDYTEAFF
>TRBJ2-5|-|-|TRBV15
TGTGCCACCAGCAGAGATCGCTGGGGGCAAGAGACCCAGTACTTC
CATSRDRWGQETQYF
>TRBJ2-7|-|-|TRBV6-1
TGTGCCAGCAGGGAGAGCGGAGGGGGTAGGGAGTACTTC
CASRESGGGREYF
>TRBJ2-1|TRBD1|-|TRBV25-1
TGTGCCAGCAGCGAGCAGGGGGCGTCTTTCACCCAGTGGACGGCAAATGAGCAGTTCTTC
CASSEQGASFTQWTANEQFF
>TRBJ2-3|TRBD1|few|TRBV5-1
TGCGCCAGCAGCTTGGGGGACAGCCTCTCTACGCAGTATTTT
CASSLGDSLSTQYF
>TRBJ1-1|TRBD1|few|TRBV20-1
TGCAGTGCTAGACCAGACAGGGGGCAGGCTTTCTTT
CSARPDRGQAFF
>TRBJ2-3|TRBD2|-|TRBV27
TGTGCCAGCAAGCTCTTTAGCGGGAGGATTTGGGGTTCAGATACGCAGTATTTT
CASKLFSGRIWGSDTQYF
>TRBJ2-3|-|-|TRBV9
TGTGCCAGCAGCTTTCGACTAGGAGCCCCCACAGATACGCAGTATTTT
CASSFRLGAPTDTQYF
>TRBJ2-5|-|many|TRBV7-2
TGTGCCAGCAGCTTAGATTGGGAGACCCAGTACTTC
CASSLDWETQYF
>TRBJ1-1|-|few|TRBV5-1
TGCGCCAGCAGCCTAACGACGGTGAACACTGAAGCTTTCTTT
CASSLTTVNTEAFF
>TRBJ2-5|-|many|TRBV28
TGTGCCAGCAGGCCAACAGGGCAAGAGACCCAGTACTTC
CASRPTGQETQYF
>TRBJ2-1|TRBD1|few|TRBV9
TGTGCCAGCAGCGTGGACAGGAATTTGAATGAGCAGTTCTTC
CASSVDRNLNEQFF
>TRBJ1-1|-|-|TRBV7-8
TGTGCCAGCAGCTTAAAGACCTTCAACACTGAAGCTTTCTTT
CASSLKTFNTEAFF
>TRBJ2-7|-|many|TRBV7-2
TGTGCCAGCAGCTTAGAGGTTTTAGCGCTGCCTTACGAGCAGTACTTC
CASSLEVLALPYEQYF
>TRBJ2-3|-|few|TRBV21-1
TGTGCCAGCAGCAGCTCGGGACAGTACCAAGTAAGCACAGATACGCAGTATTTT
CASSSSGQYQVSTDTQYF
>TRBJ1-4|-|once|TRBV5-1
TGCGCCAGCAGCTTGGGGAAGGGGGAAGAAAAACTGTTTTTT
CASSLGKGEEKLFF
>TRBJ2-1|TRBD1|-|TRBV6-2/TRBV6-3
TGTGCAGCAATTACGGGGACAGGGAACAACAATGAGCAGTTCTTC
CAAITGTGNNNEQFF
>TRBJ2-3|TRBD2|-|TRBV7-2
TGTGCCAGCAGCTTAACGGGTCTAGCGGGAATCCGGGGGGATACGCAGTATTTT
CASSLTGLAGIRGDTQYF
>TRBJ1-5|-|few|TRBV10-2
TGCGCCAGCAGTGGAGAGGGCCCGGGCAGCAATCAGCCCCAGCATTTT
CASSGEGPGSNQPQHF
>TRBJ2-7|TRBD2|-|TRBV20-1
TGCAGTGCTAGAGATGACGGACTAGGATCCTACAATGAGCAGTACTTC
CSARDDGLGSYNEQYF
>TRBJ1-5|-|few|TRBV20-1
TGCAGTGCTAGAGATTTTATAGGGACCAGCAATCAGCCCCAGCATTTT
CSARDFIGTSNQPQHF
>TRBJ2-1|-|few|TRBV7-9
TGTGCCAGCATGGGGGGCGCATCCCACAATGAGCAGTTCTTC
CASMGGASHNEQFF
>TRBJ2-6|-|-|TRBV13
TGTGCCAGCAGCCCCGGCGGGAGGGCCAACGTCCTGACTTTC
CASSPGGRANVLTF
>TRBJ2-3|-|-|TRBV6-1
TGTGCCGGCAGTTTGGCGGGGAATCCAGATACGCAGTATTTT
CAGSLAGNPDTQYF
>TRBJ2-1|TRBD2|few|TRBV7-9
TGTGCCAGCAGCAGAGACGGACTAGCAAAGCAGTTCTTC
CASSRDGLAKQFF